The following is a T cell receptor beta chain sequence with its context. The CDR3 consists of 13 residues. V was clipped by 2 bases and J by 7 bases, with 6 bases between them. The data were obtained in a study of brain metastases from non-small cell lung cancer. Clones were read by immunoSEQ multiplex PCR, and TCRdb kept only the in-frame ones, dropping some. The profile covers more than 3,500 clones, with 86% appearing a single time and 5% to 7% taken by the ten largest. Sequencing was performed on primary lung tumor tissue. The clonotype comes from a donor at least 40 years old with non-small cell lung cancer. This chain joins TRBV12-3 or TRBV12-4 and TRBJ1-6; D unresolved. CDR3 coding DNA: TGTGCCAGCAGTTTACTTCCCAATTCACCCCTCCACTTT. Translation: CASSLLPNSPLHF.